The sequence of this T cell receptor (beta chain) was determined in a study of lymphopenia after photon versus proton radiotherapy. Concerning this clone: At one end the junction does not follow the germline gene, possibly because of a read error.

The data were produced by immunoSEQ multiplex PCR, yet TCRdb's version contains in-frame clones alone and is incomplete. Of tens of thousands of clones listed, approximately 90% were seen once; the top ten hold less than 3.5%. CDR3 length: 14 residues. CDR1 is LNHNV and CDR2 is YYDKDF in the germline V gene (reference sequence). The sample in question was peripheral blood, obtained from a patient treated with photon-based radiotherapy. The chain recombines TRBV15 with TRBJ2-7, with 8 bases lining up with TRBD2. The receptor was derived from a woman aged 70-85 years with pancreatic cancer. The CDR3 here is CATSPRTSSHEQYF. DNA of the CDR3: TGTGCCACCAGCCCCCGGACTAGCTCCCACGAGCAGTACTTC.